This T cell receptor (beta chain) comes out of a study of blood T cell repertoires in COVID-19. In the study overall: COVID-19 samples collected from the United States, Italy and Spain covered acute and convalescent phases.

Trimming removed 3 bases from V and 3 bases from J, with 10 bases in between. CDR3 size: 13 residues. The germline gives CDR1 SGHTS, CDR2 YDEGEE. Recruited during active infection, patients (from Seattle) were subsequently followed longitudinally. In the original workflow: Reference gene primer amplification yielded estimated nucleated cell counts. Libraries were prepared by immunoSEQ multiplex PCR; TCRdb keeps only in-frame clonotypes and omits some of them. The D gene and trimming were derived from the DNA, and the V and J assignments and clone size from that table. The sample records about 200,000 clones, about 88% being singletons.

The sequenced material came from peripheral blood. The rearrangement uses TRBV5-8 and TRBJ2-7, with D possibly matching TRBD1 (5 bases). This clonotype originated in a man aged 50 to 59 with COVID-19, enrolled during active disease. The CDR3 DNA is TGTGCCAGCAGCTGGGGCAGAAACTACGAGCAGTACTTC. It encodes CASSWGRNYEQYF.